Each of the 12 T cell receptor beta chains below was sequenced from the same sample in a study of CD8 T cells in ankylosing spondylitis. MiXCR, applied by TCRdb to the 5' RACE reads, yields one record per CDR3 protein. This sample has 200,000 to 250,000 distinct CDR3 sequences, with roughly 25% found just once. The sample comprised blood, either unsorted or a sorted T cell fraction (not recorded which). These receptor sequences come from a male donor with ankylosing spondylitis or in good health (not recorded which).

The chain combines TRBV6-2 or TRBV6-3 with TRBJ2-1; weak D call: TRBD1 (5 bases). Trimming cost V 2 bases and J 10 bases, with 12 bases left between them. Germline lookup yields CDR1 MNHEY and CDR2 SVGEGT. The CDR3 is made up of 13 amino acids. This CDR3 reads CASSYSSRGEQFF. The CDR3 bases are TGTGCCAGCAGTTACAGCTCTAGGGGCGAGCAGTTCTTC.

This clonotype was seen at least ten times. The CDR3 reads CASSTNQGSGELFF. The CDR3, as DNA: TGTGCCAGCAGTACTAATCAGGGATCCGGGGAGCTGTTTTTT. The gene calls are TRBV2 and TRBJ2-2, with D maybe TRBD1 (5 bases). Trimming took 5 bases from V and 6 from J, leaving 13 bases between them. Germline V CDR1 and CDR2: SNHLY, FYNNEI. This CDR3 is 14 amino acids long. Combining the CDR3 with reference TRBV2 and TRBJ2-2 gives the whole variable domain EPEVTQTPSHQVTQMGQEVILRCVPISNHLYFYWYRQILGQKVEFLVSFYNNEISEKSEIFDDQFSVERPDGSNFTLKIRSTKLEDSAMYFCASSTNQGSGELFFGEGSRLTVL.

This clonotype came up a few times. This chain links TRBV7-3 with TRBJ2-1; 9 bases match TRBD1. Germline lookup yields CDR1 SGHTA and CDR2 FQGTGA. With 5 bases clipped from V and 5 bases from J, the junction kept 10 bases outside the gene matches. CDR3 length equals 16 residues. The CDR3 DNA is TGTGCCAGCAGCGCCCGGGGACAGGGTGGGAACAATGAGCAGTTCTTC. This encodes CASSARGQGGNNEQFF.

This clonotype was observed many times. This chain connects TRBV9 to TRBJ1-2; 7 positions match TRBD1. Germline loops: CDR1 SGDLS, CDR2 YYNGEE. The V gene end was trimmed by 4 bases and the J gene end by 8 bases; junction bases not matched to a gene: 8. The CDR3 has 13 residues. The CDR3 sequence: CASSIRTGAGYTF. The CDR3 bases are TGTGCCAGCAGCATACGAACAGGGGCGGGCTACACCTTC.

This clonotype was recorded once. The chain employs TRBV20-1 and TRBJ2-6, with 7 bases matching TRBD1. Germline lookup yields CDR1 DFQATT and CDR2 SNEGSKA (reference sequence). The CDR3 has 16 residues. Trimming removed 4 bases from V and 0 bases from J; junction bases left unmatched: 6. This chain's CDR3 is CSANRGHFSGANVLTF. The CDR3, as DNA: TGCAGTGCTAACAGGGGTCATTTCTCTGGGGCCAACGTCCTGACTTTC.

This chain connects TRBV4-3 to TRBJ2-7; D gene ambiguous. This CDR3 has 11 amino acids. Trimming pared 9 bases from V and 9 bases from J, leaving 15 bases between. The germline V gene has CDR1 LGHNA and CDR2 YSLEER. In DNA, the CDR3 is TGCGCCAGAACCGAAACCCGTGGGCAGTACTTC. The encoded protein is CARTETRGQYF.

In its sample, this clonotype was seen many times. This chain connects TRBV9 to TRBJ2-1; a possible D gene is TRBD2 (5 bases). Germline values: CDR1 SGDLS, CDR2 YYNGEE. Trimming removed 4 bases at V and 2 bases at J, with 13 bases between. CDR3 length: 15 amino acids. CDR3 in DNA: TGTGCCAGCAGCCCTCTTGGACTCGCCTACAATGAGCAGTTCTTC. This gives the protein CASSPLGLAYNEQFF.

The chain recombines TRBV4-2 with TRBJ2-4, with 8 bases fitting TRBD2. V lost 0 bases and J lost 8; bases outside the gene matches: 12. CDR1 is LGHNA, CDR2 YNFKEQ, per germline. The length of the CDR3 is 17 residues. CDR3 DNA sequence: TGTGCCAGCAGCCAAGACCCGGGAGGGCATTCACCGCACATTCAGTACTTC. Translated, it gives CASSQDPGGHSPHIQYF.

The chain employs TRBV29-1 and TRBJ2-5; 7 nucleotides match TRBD1. CDR1 is SQVTM and CDR2 is ANQGSEA in the germline V gene. The CDR3 sequence is 13 residues long. The trim removed 3 bases at V and 7 bases at J, leaving 8 bases unmatched. CDR3 nucleotides: TGCAGCGTTGACCCCAGGGGGACGGGGACCCAGTACTTC. The encoded protein is CSVDPRGTGTQYF.

In this sample, this clonotype turned up many times. V gene TRBV15 combines with J gene TRBJ2-7; no clear D. Trimming pared 0 bases from V and 2 bases from J, leaving 5 bases between. This CDR3 is 13 amino acids long. Germline assignment: CDR1 LNHNV and CDR2 YYDKDF (reference sequence). DNA of the CDR3: TGTGCCACCAGCAGAGACCGCCCCTACGAGCAGTACTTC. This translates into CATSRDRPYEQYF. The whole variable domain, filled in from reference TRBV15 and TRBJ2-7, reads DAMVIQNPRYQVTQFGKPVTLSCSQTLNHNVMYWYQQKSSQAPKLLFHYYDKDFNNEADTPDNFQSRRPNTSFCFLDIRSPGLGDTAMYLCATSRDRPYEQYFGPGTRLTVT.

This clonotype was counted ten times or more. This chain links TRBV5-5 with TRBJ2-2; D uncertain. The CDR3 extends over 12 amino acids. Between the trimmed V and J ends, which lost 3 bases and 6 bases, there was a span of 6 bases. Germline values: CDR1 SGHKS, CDR2 YYEKEE (reference sequence). Here the CDR3 DNA reads TGTGCCAGCAGCTGGTTATCCGGGGAGCTGTTTTTT. Protein: CASSWLSGELFF.

This rearrangement joins TRBV4-3 to TRBJ1-6, with 7 bases aligning to TRBD1. The J segment lost 11 bases and the V segment lost 3 bases, leaving 10 bases of the junction unmatched. The germline gives CDR1 LGHNA, CDR2 YSLEER. The CDR3 spans 15 residues. The CDR3 protein is CASSHAGTETPPLHF. The CDR3 bases are TGCGCCAGCAGCCACGCCGGGACAGAGACGCCACCCCTCCACTTT.